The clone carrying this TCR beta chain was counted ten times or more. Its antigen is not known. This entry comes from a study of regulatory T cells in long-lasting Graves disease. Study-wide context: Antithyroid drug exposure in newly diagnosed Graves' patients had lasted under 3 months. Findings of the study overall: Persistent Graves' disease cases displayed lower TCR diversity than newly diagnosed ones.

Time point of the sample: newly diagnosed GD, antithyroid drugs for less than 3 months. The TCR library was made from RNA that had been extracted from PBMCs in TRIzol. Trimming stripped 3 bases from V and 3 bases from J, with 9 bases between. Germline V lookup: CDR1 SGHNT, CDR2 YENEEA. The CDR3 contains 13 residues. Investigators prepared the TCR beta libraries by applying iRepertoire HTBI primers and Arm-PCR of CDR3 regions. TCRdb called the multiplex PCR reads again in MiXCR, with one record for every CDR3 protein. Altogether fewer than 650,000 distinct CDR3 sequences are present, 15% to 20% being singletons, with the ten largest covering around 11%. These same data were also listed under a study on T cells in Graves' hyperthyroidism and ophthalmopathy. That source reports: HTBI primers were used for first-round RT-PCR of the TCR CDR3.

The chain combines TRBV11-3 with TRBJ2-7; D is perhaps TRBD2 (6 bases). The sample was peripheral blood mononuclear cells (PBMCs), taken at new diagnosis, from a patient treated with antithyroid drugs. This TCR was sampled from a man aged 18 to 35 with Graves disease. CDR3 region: CASSFGLNYEQYF. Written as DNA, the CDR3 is TGTGCCAGCAGCTTTGGACTAAACTACGAGCAGTACTTC.